This T cell receptor beta chain was observed in a study of T cells in Graves' hyperthyroidism and ophthalmopathy. This clonotype came up a few times. RNA transcripts served as the template for amplifying TCR beta CDR3 regions. The HTBI primer set was used in a first-round RT-PCR of the TCR CDR3. One entry per CDR3 protein results from TCRdb running MiXCR on the multiplex PCR reads. The data show 490,000 or so distinct CDR3 sequences, under 25% seen once. The CDR3 is 15 residues long. The germline CDR1 and CDR2 sequences are SGHTA and FQGNSA. V was pared by 5 bases and J by 6 bases, with 10 bases of the junction left unmatched.

The origin of this receptor is a woman aged 65 to 85 with Graves' ophthalmopathy. The chain joins TRBV7-2 to TRBJ2-1, with TRBD1 matching over 7 bases. Material: blood. The CDR3 coding sequence is TGTGCCAGCAGCAGGAACAGGGGCGGTGGCAATGAGCAGTTCTTC. Translating gives CASSRNRGGGNEQFF.